Below, 18 T cell receptor beta chains from the same sample are listed, as sequenced in a study of regulatory T cells in long-lasting Graves disease. As to time point: newly diagnosed GD, antithyroid drugs for less than 3 months. PBMC-extracted RNA yielded the TCR library. Sequencing libraries for TCR beta were prepared with iRepertoire HTBI primers and Arm-PCR of CDR3 regions. In TCRdb, the multiplex PCR reads were re-called with MiXCR into one record per CDR3 protein. This sample has 440,000 or so distinct CDR3 sequences, with about a sixth found just once. The data also belong to a second study, concerning T cells in Graves' hyperthyroidism and ophthalmopathy.

Here the sequenced sample was peripheral blood mononuclear cells (PBMCs), taken at new diagnosis, from a patient treated with antithyroid drugs. These receptors came from a woman aged 30 to 39 with Graves disease.

J is TRBJ1-5 and V is TRBV6-6; maybe TRBD1 (5 bases). This CDR3 contains 15 residues. The V end lost 0 bases, the J end lost 3 bases, and 9 bases lay between the germline ends. The germline V gene has CDR1 MNHNY and CDR2 SVGAGI (reference sequence). In DNA, the CDR3 is TGTGCCAGCAGTTACTCGGGGCGACCCAATCAGCCCCAGCATTTT. Its translation: CASSYSGRPNQPQHF.

This clonotype was seen at least ten times. The CDR3 coding sequence is TGTGCCAGCTCACAGGGGACTACCAACTACAATGAGCAGTTCTTC. It encodes CASSQGTTNYNEQFF. The chain employs TRBV18 and TRBJ2-1; 7 nucleotides line up with TRBD2. The V gene end was trimmed by 4 bases and the J gene end by 3 bases; junction bases not matched to a gene: 6. CDR1 and CDR2 from the germline V gene are KGHSH and LQKENI. CDR3 length: 15 residues.

This clonotype has a count of ten or more. The V and J genes are TRBV2 and TRBJ1-4; D remains unclear. CDR3 length: 11 amino acids. The V end lost 7 bases, the J end lost 8 bases, and 8 bases lay between the germline ends. Germline-derived CDR1 and CDR2 are SNHLY and FYNNEI. DNA of the CDR3: TGTGCCAGCAACAGAGAGGAAAAACTGTTTTTT. Its translation is CASNREEKLFF. The full variable domain, its missing parts supplied by reference TRBV2 and TRBJ1-4, is EPEVTQTPSHQVTQMGQEVILRCVPISNHLYFYWYRQILGQKVEFLVSFYNNEISEKSEIFDDQFSVERPDGSNFTLKIRSTKLEDSAMYFCASNREEKLFFGSGTQLSVL.

This clonotype appeared a few times. The rearrangement joins TRBV30 to TRBJ1-5; D possibly corresponds to TRBD1 (5 bases). V was shortened by 1 base and J by 0 bases, with 10 bases between the two germline ends. The CDR3 length is 15 residues. Germline CDR1 GTSNPN, CDR2 SVGIG (reference sequence). CDR3 sequence reads: CAWSAGGGSNQPQHF. The CDR3 DNA is TGTGCCTGGAGTGCCGGGGGGGGTAGCAATCAGCCCCAGCATTTT.

The chain carries TRBV24-1 and TRBJ1-2, with 12 bases fitting TRBD1. This CDR3 is built from 15 residues. J gave up 6 bases and V 5 bases, and 6 bases lay outside the gene matches. Germline lookup yields CDR1 KGHDR and CDR2 SFDVKD. The DNA for the CDR3 is TGTGCCACCAGTGCCCCGGGACAGGGGGCTGATGGCTACACCTTC. Protein product: CATSAPGQGADGYTF.

This clonotype was counted ten times or more. The J gene is TRBJ2-1, the V gene TRBV9; D unresolved. Trimming left V 0 bases short and J 0 bases short, with 10 bases between. The CDR3 sequence is 16 residues long. CDR1 is SGDLS and CDR2 is YYNGEE in the germline V gene. CDR3 sequence reads: CASSVAADSSYNEQFF. Here the CDR3 DNA reads TGTGCCAGCAGCGTAGCGGCAGATAGCTCCTACAATGAGCAGTTCTTC.

There are many counts of this clonotype. The chain couples TRBV4-3 to TRBJ2-7; 7 nucleotides line up with TRBD1. Germline V gene data show CDR1 as LGHNA and CDR2 as YSLEER. The junction had 6 bases not matched to a gene; V was cut back by 4 bases and J by 0 bases. The CDR3 sequence is 15 residues long. In DNA, the CDR3 is TGCGCCAGCAGCCGAGGACAGGAAGGCTCCTACGAGCAGTACTTC. Amino acids: CASSRGQEGSYEQYF.

The V and J genes are TRBV20-1 and TRBJ2-1, with 8 bases matching TRBD2. The CDR3 is 15 residues long. The ends lost 6 bases at V and 3 bases at J; junction bases unmatched: 10. CDR1 DFQATT and CDR2 SNEGSKA come from the germline V gene (reference sequence). The CDR3 DNA sequence: TGCAGTGCCGCGGGGGCTAGCGGGTTCTACAATGAGCAGTTCTTC. Its translation is CSAAGASGFYNEQFF.

This clonotype was observed many times. The V and J genes are TRBV12-3 or TRBV12-4 and TRBJ2-3, with D maybe TRBD2 (7 bases). CDR3 length equals 15 residues. Trimming took 3 bases from V and 3 from J, leaving 13 bases between them. This CDR3 reads CASSLQGRGTDTQYF. The CDR3 region has the DNA TGTGCCAGCAGTTTGCAGGGGAGGGGGACAGATACGCAGTATTTT.

A word on this clonotype: A read error may be the cause here, since a much bigger clone is one base away. The chain couples TRBV13 to TRBJ2-3; a weak D match, TRBD2 (6 bases). The tail of the sequence fits TRBJ2-5 better, so the J call may be wrong. Per the germline V gene, CDR1 is PRHDT and CDR2 is FYEKMQ (reference sequence). This CDR3 is 16 amino acids long. CDR3 amino acids: CPSSVGEERVRETQYF. CDR3 sequence (DNA): TGTCCCAGCAGCGTCGGAGAGGAGCGGGTGAGGGAGACCCAGTACTTC.

About this clonotype itself: It may be a read error: a sequence one base away is much more abundant. This chain joins TRBV5-1 and TRBJ2-3; TRBD2 agrees at 8 bases. The J segment lost 7 bases and the V segment lost 2 bases, leaving 12 bases of the junction unmatched. This CDR3 spans 16 amino acids. Germline V gene lookup returns CDR1 SGHRS and CDR2 YFSETQ. The CDR3 DNA follows: TGCGCCAGCAGCTTAGTACTAACGGGAGGGCCAAATACGCAGTATTTT. Its protein is CASSLVLTGGPNTQYF.

This clonotype was detected only a few times. This chain links TRBV7-2 with TRBJ2-1; 11 bases are a match to TRBD1. CDR3 size: 17 residues. V was pared by 6 bases and J by 0 bases, with 7 bases of the junction left unmatched. Germline V CDR1 and CDR2: SGHTA, FQGNSA. CDR3: CASRPGTGGDSYNEQFF. The DNA of the CDR3 is TGTGCCAGCAGACCAGGGACAGGGGGAGACTCCTACAATGAGCAGTTCTTC.

The V gene is TRBV27, the J gene TRBJ1-5; 12 bases match TRBD1. Germline-derived CDR1 and CDR2 are MNHEY and SMNVEV (reference sequence). J gave up 5 bases and V 3 bases, and 2 bases lay outside the gene matches. The CDR3 extends over 15 amino acids. CDR3 DNA sequence: TGTGCCAGCAGTTTCGGGACAGGGGGCGATCAGCCCCAGCATTTT. The encoded protein is CASSFGTGGDQPQHF.

This clonotype turned up a few times. The V gene is TRBV5-8, the J gene TRBJ1-4; D might be TRBD1 (5 bases). Germline CDR1 and CDR2: SGHTS and YDEGEE. The CDR3 totals 15 residues. Trimming cost V 0 bases and J 4 bases, with 10 bases left between them. In DNA, the CDR3 is TGTGCCAGCAGCTTGGGGGGCTCGATTAATGAAAAACTGTTTTTT. Translating it yields CASSLGGSINEKLFF.

This clonotype was counted at least ten times. The genes are TRBV7-8 and TRBJ2-5; 7 bases align to TRBD2. The CDR3 has 15 amino acids. Per germline, CDR1 SGHVS and CDR2 FQNEAQ. V shed 5 bases and J 4 bases; nucleotides not matched to a gene: 10. CDR3 sequence (DNA): TGTGCCAGCAGCCTTTTCGGGGAGCGGGGAGAGACCCAGTACTTC. Amino acids: CASSLFGERGETQYF. Complete variable domain (other parts from reference TRBV7-8 and TRBJ2-5): GAGVSQSPRYKVAKRGQDVALRCDPISGHVSLFWYQQALGQGPEFLTYFQNEAQLDKSGLPSDRFFAERPEGSVSTLKIQRTQQEDSAVYLCASSLFGERGETQYFGPGTRLLVL.

V gene TRBV19 combines with J gene TRBJ2-7; D possibly uses TRBD1 or TRBD2 (6 bases each). Germline V gives CDR1 LNHDA, CDR2 SQIVND (reference sequence). The V and J ends lost 2 bases and 0 bases respectively, with 11 bases between them. There are 15 residues in the CDR3. The CDR3 is CASSISRDTSYEQYF. As DNA, the CDR3 is TGTGCCAGTAGTATATCGCGGGACACCTCCTACGAGCAGTACTTC.

This clonotype was counted between two and nine times. This rearrangement joins TRBV20-1 to TRBJ2-2; 7 nucleotides agree with TRBD1. Germline V gives CDR1 DFQATT, CDR2 SNEGSKA (reference sequence). This CDR3 is 17 amino acids long. V lost 2 bases and J lost 1; bases outside the gene matches: 10. CDR3 loop: CSARFPPGQLNTGELFF. The CDR3 coding sequence is TGCAGTGCTAGATTTCCTCCGGGACAGCTGAACACCGGGGAGCTGTTTTTT.

As to this clonotype: A single base separates this from a much larger clone, so it may be a read error. The gene calls are TRBV19 and TRBJ2-7, with TRBD2 matching over 8 bases. Germline trimming cut 5 bases from V and 7 bases from J; bases unmatched to any gene: 10. In germline, CDR1 is LNHDA, CDR2 SQIVND (reference sequence). The CDR3 spans 14 residues. Written as DNA, the CDR3 is TGTGCCAGTAGTTTAGCGGGAAGGTACAATGAGCAGTACTTC. The encoded protein is CASSLAGRYNEQYF.